This T cell receptor beta chain was identified in a study of T cell repertoires in cytomegalovirus infection. TCRdb called the reads again in MiXCR, with one record for every CDR3 protein. The table lists fewer than 650,000 distinct CDR3 sequences, around two fifths of them singletons. This clonotype occurred a few times. The target antigen is unknown. This receptor was obtained from a human donor in good health (CMV status not recorded). Some clones in this sample may be carry-over from other donors' samples. The sequences come from cultured PBMCs, collected from culture after CMV antigen stimulation.

This CDR3 is CASSSLVVLGQYF. CDR3 in DNA: TGTGCCAGCAGCTCCTTGGTGGTCCTAGGGCAGTACTTC. V and J are TRBV11-1 and TRBJ2-7, with D hard to call. The germline gives CDR1 SGHAT, CDR2 FQDESV (reference sequence). The CDR3 consists of 13 residues. With 4 bases removed from V and 9 bases from J, the gap between germline ends came to 16 bases.